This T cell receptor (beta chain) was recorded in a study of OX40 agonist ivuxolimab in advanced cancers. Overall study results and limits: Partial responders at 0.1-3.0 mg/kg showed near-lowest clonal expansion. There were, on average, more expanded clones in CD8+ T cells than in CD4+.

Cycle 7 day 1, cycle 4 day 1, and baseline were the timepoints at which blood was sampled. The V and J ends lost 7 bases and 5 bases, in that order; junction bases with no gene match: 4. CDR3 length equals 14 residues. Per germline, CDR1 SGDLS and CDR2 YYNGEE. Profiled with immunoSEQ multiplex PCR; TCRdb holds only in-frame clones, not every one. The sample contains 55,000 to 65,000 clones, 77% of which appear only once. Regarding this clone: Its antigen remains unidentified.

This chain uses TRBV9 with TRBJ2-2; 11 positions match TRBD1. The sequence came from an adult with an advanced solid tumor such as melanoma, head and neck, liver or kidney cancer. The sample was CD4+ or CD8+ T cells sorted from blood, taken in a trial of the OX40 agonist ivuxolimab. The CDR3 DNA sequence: TGTGCCAGCGGACAGGGGGCGGGTACCGGGGAGCTGTTTTTT. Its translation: CASGQGAGTGELFF.